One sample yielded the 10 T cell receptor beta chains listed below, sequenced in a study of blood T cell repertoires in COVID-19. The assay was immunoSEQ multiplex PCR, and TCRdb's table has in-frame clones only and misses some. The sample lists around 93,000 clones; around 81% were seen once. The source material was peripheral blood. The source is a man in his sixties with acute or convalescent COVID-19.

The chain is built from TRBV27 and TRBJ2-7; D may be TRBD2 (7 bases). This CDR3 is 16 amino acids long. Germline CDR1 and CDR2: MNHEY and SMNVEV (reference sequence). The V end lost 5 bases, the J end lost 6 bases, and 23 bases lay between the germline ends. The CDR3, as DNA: TGTGCCAGCAGTCCTCCTTCGCGGGGGCGAAGTACCGAGCAGTACGTC. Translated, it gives CASSPPSRGRSTEQYV.

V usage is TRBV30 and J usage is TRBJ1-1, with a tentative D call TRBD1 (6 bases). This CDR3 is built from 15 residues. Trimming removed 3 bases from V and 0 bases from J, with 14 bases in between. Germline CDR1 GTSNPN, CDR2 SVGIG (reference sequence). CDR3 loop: CAWRPGVRMNTEAFF. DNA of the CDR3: TGTGCCTGGAGGCCAGGGGTCCGAATGAACACTGAAGCTTTCTTT.

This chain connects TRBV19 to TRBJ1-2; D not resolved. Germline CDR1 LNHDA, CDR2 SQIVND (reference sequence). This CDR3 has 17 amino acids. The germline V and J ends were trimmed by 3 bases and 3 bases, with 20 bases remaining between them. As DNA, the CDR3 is TGTGCCAGTAGTATGATAAATGTTAGGAGGGATTACTATGGCTACACCTTC. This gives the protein CASSMINVRRDYYGYTF.

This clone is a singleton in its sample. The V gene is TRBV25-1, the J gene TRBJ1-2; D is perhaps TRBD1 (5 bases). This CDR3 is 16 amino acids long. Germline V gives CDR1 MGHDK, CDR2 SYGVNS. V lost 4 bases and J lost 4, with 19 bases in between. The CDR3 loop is CASSGRGGDESYGYTF. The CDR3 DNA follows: TGTGCCAGCAGTGGTCGGGGGGGGGACGAGAGCTATGGCTACACCTTC.

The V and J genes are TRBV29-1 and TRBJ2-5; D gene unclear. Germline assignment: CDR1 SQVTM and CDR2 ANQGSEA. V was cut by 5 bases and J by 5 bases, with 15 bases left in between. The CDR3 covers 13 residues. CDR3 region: CSVPALGAETQYF. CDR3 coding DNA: TGCAGCGTTCCTGCGCTCGGAGCGGAGACCCAGTACTTC.

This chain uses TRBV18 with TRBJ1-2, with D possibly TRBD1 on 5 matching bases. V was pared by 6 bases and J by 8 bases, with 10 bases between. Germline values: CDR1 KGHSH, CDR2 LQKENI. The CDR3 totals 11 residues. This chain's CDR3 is CASSQGLGYTF. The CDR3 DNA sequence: TGTGCCAGCTCTCAGGGATTAGGCTACACCTTC.

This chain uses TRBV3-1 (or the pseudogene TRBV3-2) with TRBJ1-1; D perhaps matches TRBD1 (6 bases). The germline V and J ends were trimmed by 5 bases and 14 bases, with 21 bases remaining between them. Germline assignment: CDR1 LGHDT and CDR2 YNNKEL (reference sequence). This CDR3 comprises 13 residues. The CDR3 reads CASSLSDQGLIFF. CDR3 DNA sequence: TGTGCCAGCAGCTTAAGCGATCAGGGGCTGATCTTCTTT.

The CDR3 protein is CASSLSSWSTGELFF. The CDR3 DNA follows: TGTGCCAGCAGCTTGAGTAGTTGGAGCACCGGGGAGCTGTTTTTT. The rearrangement uses TRBV7-9 and TRBJ2-2; D is unresolved. The CDR3 length is 15 residues. Deletions cut 3 bases from V and 4 bases from J, with 12 bases between. CDR1 and CDR2 (germline): SEHNR, FQNEAQ (reference sequence). Drawing the rest from reference TRBV7-9 and TRBJ2-2, the complete variable domain is DTGVSQNPRHKITKRGQNVTFRCDPISEHNRLYWYRQTLGQGPEFLTYFQNEAQLEKSRLLSDRFSAERPKGSFSTLEIQRTEQGDSAMYLCASSLSSWSTGELFFGEGSRLTVL.

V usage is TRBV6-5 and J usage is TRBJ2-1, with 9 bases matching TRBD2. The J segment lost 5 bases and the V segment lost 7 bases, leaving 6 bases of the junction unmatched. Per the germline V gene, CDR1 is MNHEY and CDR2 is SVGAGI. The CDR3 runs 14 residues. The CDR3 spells CASNLAGVHNEQFF. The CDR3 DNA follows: TGTGCCAGCAACTTAGCGGGAGTCCACAATGAGCAGTTCTTC.

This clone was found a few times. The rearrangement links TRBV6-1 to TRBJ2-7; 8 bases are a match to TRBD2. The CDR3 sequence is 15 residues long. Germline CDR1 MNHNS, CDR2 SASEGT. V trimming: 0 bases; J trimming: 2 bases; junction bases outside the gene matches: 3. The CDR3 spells CASSEALAAAYEQYV. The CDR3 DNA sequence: TGTGCCAGCAGTGAAGCACTAGCGGCCGCCTACGAGCAGTACGTC.